This entry is about one T cell receptor (beta chain). Antigen specificity is unknown. This entry is derived from a study of Ad26.COV2.S vaccination and SARS-CoV-2 variants. General observations from the study: Analyses that measured TCR breadth and depth may have underestimated total T cell responses. The study found higher spike-specific TCR breadth in vaccine than placebo recipients. It was reported that spike-specific CD8+ and CD4+ T cell responses were substantially broad after vaccination.

The treatment is: approximately 18 received Ad26.COV2.S at low or high dose, single or two shots; roughly 5 received placebo; per-sample allocation not given. Collection of samples fell on day 63 after the first vaccine or placebo injection. The method was immunoSEQ multiplex PCR; TCRdb's version includes in-frame clones alone and lacks a portion of them. In the table there are about 400,000 clones, more than 75% of which are singletons. Trimming stripped 1 base from V and 6 bases from J, with 13 bases between. Germline CDR1 and CDR2: SGHVS and FQNEAQ. This CDR3 contains 14 residues. The clonotype was recovered from a person between 18 and 59 years old who received the Ad26.COV2.S COVID-19 vaccine or a placebo. The genes are TRBV7-8 and TRBJ2-7, with TRBD2 as a possible D gene (6 bases). The source material was peripheral blood, sampled in a trial of Ad26.COV2.S vaccine versus placebo. CDR3 in amino acids: CASSLGLGGGEQYF. The CDR3 region has the DNA TGTGCCAGCAGCTTAGGGTTGGGAGGAGGCGAGCAGTACTTC.